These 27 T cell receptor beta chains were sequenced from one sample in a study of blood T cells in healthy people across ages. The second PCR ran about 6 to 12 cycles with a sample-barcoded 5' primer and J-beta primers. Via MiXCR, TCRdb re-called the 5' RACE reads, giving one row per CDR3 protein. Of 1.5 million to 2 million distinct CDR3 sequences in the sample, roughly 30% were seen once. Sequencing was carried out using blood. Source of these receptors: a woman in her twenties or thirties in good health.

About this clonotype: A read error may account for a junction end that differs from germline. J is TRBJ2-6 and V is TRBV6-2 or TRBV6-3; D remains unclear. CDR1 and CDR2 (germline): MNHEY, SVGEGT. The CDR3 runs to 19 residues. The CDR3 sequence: CASSPVLRRPSSVANVLTF. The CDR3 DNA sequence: TGTGCCAGCAGCCCCGTTTTGAGGCGCCCTTCCTCTGTGGCCAACGTCCTGACTTTC.

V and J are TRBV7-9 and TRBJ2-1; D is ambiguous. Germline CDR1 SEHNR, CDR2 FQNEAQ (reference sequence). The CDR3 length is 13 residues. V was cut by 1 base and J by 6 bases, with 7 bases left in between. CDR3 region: CASSLEEINEQFF. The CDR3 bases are TGTGCCAGCAGCTTAGAGGAGATCAATGAGCAGTTCTTC.

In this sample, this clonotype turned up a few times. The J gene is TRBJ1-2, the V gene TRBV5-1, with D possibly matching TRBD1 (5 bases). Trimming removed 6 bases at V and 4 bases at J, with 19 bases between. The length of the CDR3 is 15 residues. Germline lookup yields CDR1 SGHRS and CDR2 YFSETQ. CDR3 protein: CASNPGEGIAYGYTF. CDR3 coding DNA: TGCGCCAGCAACCCGGGGGAGGGGATCGCCTATGGCTACACCTTC. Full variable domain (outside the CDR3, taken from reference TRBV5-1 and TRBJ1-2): KAGVTQTPRYLIKTRGQQVTLSCSPISGHRSVSWYQQTPGQGLQFLFEYFSETQRNKGNFPGRFSGRQFSNSRSEMNVSTLELGDSALYLCASNPGEGIAYGYTFGSGTRLTVV.

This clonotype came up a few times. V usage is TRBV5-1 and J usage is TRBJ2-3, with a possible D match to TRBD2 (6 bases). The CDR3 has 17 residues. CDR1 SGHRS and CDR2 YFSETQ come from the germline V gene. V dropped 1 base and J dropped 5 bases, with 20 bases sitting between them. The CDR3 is CASSLNVWRELKDTQYF. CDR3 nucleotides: TGCGCCAGCAGCTTGAATGTCTGGAGGGAGTTGAAAGATACGCAGTATTTT.

This CDR3 is CASSLTRGSGVNEQFF. In nucleotides, the CDR3 is TGTGCCAGCAGCTTAACTCGGGGGAGCGGGGTCAATGAGCAGTTCTTC. This chain links TRBV7-3 with TRBJ2-1; 7 positions match TRBD2. Germline V gives CDR1 SGHTA, CDR2 FQGTGA. There are 16 residues in the CDR3. V trimming: 0 bases; J trimming: 6 bases; junction bases outside the gene matches: 8.

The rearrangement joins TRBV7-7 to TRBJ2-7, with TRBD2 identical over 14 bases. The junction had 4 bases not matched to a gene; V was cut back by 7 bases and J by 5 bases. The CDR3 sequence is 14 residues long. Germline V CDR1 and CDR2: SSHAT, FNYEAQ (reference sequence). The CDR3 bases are TGTGCCAGCATTGGGACTAGCGGGAGTAACGAGCAGTACTTC. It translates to CASIGTSGSNEQYF.

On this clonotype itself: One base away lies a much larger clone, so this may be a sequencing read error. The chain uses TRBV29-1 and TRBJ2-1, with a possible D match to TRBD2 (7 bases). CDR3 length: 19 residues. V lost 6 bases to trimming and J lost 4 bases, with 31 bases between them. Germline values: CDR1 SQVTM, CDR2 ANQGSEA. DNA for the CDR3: TGCAGCGTGACCCCTCTTTCTCGGCTAGCGGAAGGGGGGTACAATGAGCAGTTCTTC. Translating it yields CSVTPLSRLAEGGYNEQFF.

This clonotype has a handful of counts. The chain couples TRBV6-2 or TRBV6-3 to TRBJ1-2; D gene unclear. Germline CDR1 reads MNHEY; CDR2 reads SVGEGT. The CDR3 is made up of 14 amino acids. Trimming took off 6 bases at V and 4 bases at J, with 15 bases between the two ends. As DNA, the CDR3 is TGTGCCAGCAGGCCTCCCCAAGAAGCCTATGGCTACACCTTC. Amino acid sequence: CASRPPQEAYGYTF.

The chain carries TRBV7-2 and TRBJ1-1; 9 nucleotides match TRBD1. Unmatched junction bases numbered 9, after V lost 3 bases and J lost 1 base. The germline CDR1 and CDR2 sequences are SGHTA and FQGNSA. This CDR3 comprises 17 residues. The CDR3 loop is CASSFRLGTGRNTEAFF. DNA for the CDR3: TGTGCCAGCAGCTTCCGCCTAGGGACAGGGAGGAACACTGAAGCTTTCTTT.

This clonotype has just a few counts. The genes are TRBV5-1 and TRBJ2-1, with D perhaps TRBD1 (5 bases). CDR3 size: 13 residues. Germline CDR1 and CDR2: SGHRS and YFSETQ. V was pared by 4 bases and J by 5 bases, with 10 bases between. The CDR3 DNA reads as TGCGCCAGCAGCCCCGACAGCAACAATGAGCAGTTCTTC. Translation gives CASSPDSNNEQFF.

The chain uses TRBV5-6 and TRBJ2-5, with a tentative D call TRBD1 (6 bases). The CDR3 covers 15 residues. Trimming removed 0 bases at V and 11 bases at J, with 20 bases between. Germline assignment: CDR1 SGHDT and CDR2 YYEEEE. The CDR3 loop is CASSLGVWGLQEQYF. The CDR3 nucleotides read TGTGCCAGCAGCTTGGGGGTTTGGGGGCTGCAAGAGCAGTACTTC.

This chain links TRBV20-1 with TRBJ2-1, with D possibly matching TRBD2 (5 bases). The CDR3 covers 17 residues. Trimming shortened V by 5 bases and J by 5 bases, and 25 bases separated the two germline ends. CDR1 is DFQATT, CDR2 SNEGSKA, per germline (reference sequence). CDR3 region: CSAAPHLYGKADNEQFF. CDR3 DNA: TGCAGTGCTGCACCGCACTTATACGGGAAGGCTGACAATGAGCAGTTCTTC.

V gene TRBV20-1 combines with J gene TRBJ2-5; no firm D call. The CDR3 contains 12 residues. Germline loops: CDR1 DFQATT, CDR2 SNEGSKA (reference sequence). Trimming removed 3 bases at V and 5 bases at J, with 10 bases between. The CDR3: CSASQRQETQYF. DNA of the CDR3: TGCAGTGCTAGCCAGCGCCAGGAGACCCAGTACTTC.

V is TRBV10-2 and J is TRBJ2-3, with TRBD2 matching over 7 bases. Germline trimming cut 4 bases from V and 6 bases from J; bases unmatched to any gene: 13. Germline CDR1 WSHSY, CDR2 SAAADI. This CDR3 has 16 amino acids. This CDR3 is CASSGLPAGSADTQYF. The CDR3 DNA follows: TGCGCCAGCAGTGGTTTACCAGCGGGGTCGGCGGATACGCAGTATTTT.

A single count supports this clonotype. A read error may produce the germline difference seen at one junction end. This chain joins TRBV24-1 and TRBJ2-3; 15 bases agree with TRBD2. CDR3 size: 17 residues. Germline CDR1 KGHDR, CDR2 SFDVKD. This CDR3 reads CATSDTGLAGGRDAQYF. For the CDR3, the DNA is TGTGCCACCAGTGACACCGGACTAGCGGGAGGGAGAGATGCGCAGTATTTT.

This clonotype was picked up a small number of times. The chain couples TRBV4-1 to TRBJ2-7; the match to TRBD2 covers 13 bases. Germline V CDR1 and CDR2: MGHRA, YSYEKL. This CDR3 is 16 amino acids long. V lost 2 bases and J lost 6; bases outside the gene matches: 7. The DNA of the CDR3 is TGCGCCAGCAGCCAACATACCGGGACTAGCGGGACCGAGCAGTACTTC. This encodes CASSQHTGTSGTEQYF.

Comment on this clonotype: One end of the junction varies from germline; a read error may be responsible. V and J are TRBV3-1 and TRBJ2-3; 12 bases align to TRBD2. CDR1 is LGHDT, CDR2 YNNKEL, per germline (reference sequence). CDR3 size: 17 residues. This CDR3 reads CAGSQDPTSGRVDTQYF. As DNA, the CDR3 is TGTGCCGGCAGCCAAGACCCGACTAGCGGGAGAGTCGATACGCAGTATTTT.

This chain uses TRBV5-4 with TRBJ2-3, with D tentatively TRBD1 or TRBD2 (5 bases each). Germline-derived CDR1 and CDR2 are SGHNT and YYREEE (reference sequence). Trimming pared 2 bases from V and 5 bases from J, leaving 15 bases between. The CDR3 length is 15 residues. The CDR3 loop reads CASSLSGAIGDTQYF. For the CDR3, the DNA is TGTGCCAGCAGCTTATCCGGGGCCATCGGAGATACGCAGTATTTT.

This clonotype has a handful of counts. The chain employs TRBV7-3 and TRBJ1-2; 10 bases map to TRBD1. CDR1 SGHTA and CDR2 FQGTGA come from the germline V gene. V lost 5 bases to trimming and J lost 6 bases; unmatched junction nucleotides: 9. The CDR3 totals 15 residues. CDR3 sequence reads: CASSPTDRGRDGYTF. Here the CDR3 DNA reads TGTGCCAGCAGCCCTACAGACAGGGGGCGGGATGGCTACACCTTC.

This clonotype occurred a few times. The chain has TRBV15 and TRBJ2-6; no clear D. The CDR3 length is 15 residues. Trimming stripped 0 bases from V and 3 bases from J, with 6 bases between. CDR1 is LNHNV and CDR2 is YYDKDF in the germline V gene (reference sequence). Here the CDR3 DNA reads TGTGCCACCAGCAGAGACGCAAGTGGGGCCAACGTCCTGACTTTC. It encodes CATSRDASGANVLTF.

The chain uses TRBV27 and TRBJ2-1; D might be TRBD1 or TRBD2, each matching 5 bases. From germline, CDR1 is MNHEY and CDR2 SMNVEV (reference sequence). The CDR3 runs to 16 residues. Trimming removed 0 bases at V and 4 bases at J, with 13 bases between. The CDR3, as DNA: TGTGCCAGCAGTTTATCGATGGGGGAGAAGTACAATGAGCAGTTCTTC. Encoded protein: CASSLSMGEKYNEQFF.

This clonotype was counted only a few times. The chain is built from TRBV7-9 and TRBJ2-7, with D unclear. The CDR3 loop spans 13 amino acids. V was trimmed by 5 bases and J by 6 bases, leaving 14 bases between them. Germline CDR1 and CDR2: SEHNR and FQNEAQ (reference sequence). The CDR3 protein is CASSGRPWSEQYF. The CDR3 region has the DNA TGTGCCAGCAGCGGACGGCCGTGGAGCGAGCAGTACTTC.

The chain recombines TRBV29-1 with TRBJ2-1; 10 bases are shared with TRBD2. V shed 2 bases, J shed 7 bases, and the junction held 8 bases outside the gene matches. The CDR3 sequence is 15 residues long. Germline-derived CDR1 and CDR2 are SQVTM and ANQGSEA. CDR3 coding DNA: TGCAGCGTTGAACAAGCGGGAGGGCAAAGGAATGAGCAGTTCTTC. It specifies CSVEQAGGQRNEQFF.

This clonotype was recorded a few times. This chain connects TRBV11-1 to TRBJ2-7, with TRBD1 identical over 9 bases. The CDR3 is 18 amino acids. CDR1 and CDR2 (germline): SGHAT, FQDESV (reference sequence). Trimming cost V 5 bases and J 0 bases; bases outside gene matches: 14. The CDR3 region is CASSQVYKGQGLSYEQYF. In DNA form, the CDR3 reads TGTGCCAGCAGCCAAGTATACAAGGGACAGGGACTCTCCTACGAGCAGTACTTC.

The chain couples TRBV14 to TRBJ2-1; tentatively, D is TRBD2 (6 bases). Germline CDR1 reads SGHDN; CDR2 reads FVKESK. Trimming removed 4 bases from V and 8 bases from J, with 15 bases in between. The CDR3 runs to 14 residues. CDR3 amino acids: CASSPRRVWDEQFF. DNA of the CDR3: TGTGCCAGCAGCCCGCGGAGGGTCTGGGATGAGCAGTTCTTC.

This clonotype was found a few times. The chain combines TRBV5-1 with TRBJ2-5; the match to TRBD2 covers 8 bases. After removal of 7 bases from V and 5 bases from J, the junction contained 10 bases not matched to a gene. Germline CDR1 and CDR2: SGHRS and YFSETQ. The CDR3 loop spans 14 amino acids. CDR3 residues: CASDRTSPGETQYF. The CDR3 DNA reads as TGCGCCAGCGACCGGACTAGCCCCGGGGAGACCCAGTACTTC.

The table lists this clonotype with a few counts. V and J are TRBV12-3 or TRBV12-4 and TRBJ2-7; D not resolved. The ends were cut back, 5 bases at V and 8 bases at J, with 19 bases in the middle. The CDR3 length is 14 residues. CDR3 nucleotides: TGTGCCAGCAGTAATACACCGGGCCTCAAGAAGCAGTACTTC. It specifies CASSNTPGLKKQYF.